The entry that follows covers one T cell receptor beta chain sequence. The Seattle patients joined while their infection was active and were tracked longitudinally afterward. This sample stems from a study of blood T cell repertoires in COVID-19. Study summary: Samples taken during acute and convalescent COVID-19 were collected in the United States, Italy and Spain.

The V gene lost 4 bases and the J gene lost 0 bases, with 13 bases spanning the gap. The length of the CDR3 is 14 residues. The V gene's germline CDR1 is SQVTM and CDR2 ANQGSEA. Per the original data handling: How many nucleated cells were present was estimated from reference gene primer amplification. TCRdb keeps only in-frame clones here, not all; method: immunoSEQ multiplex PCR. V, J and clone size are taken as reported in that table, and D and trimming were inferred from the DNA itself. The sample records 300,000 to 400,000 clones, about nine tenths being singletons. The source is a man younger than 40 with COVID-19, enrolled during active disease. V usage is TRBV29-1 and J usage is TRBJ2-7; D is perhaps TRBD1 (7 bases). The specimen was peripheral blood. The CDR3 is CSVAGDRSSYEQYF. CDR3 nucleotides: TGCAGCGTTGCGGGGGACAGATCCTCCTACGAGCAGTACTTC.